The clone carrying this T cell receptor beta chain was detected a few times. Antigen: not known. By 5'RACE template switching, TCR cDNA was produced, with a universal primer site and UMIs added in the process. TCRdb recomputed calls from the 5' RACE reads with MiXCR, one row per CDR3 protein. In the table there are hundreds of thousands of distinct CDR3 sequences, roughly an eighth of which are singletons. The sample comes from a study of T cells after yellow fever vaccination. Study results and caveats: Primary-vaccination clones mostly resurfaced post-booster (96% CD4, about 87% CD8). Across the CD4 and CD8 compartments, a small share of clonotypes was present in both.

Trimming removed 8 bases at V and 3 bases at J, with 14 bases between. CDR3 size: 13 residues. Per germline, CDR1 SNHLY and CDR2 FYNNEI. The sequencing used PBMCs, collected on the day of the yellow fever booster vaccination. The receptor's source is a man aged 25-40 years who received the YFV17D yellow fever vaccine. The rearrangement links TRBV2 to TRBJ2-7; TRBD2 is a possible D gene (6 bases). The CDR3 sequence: CASWTGSGYEQYF. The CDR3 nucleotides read TGTGCCAGCTGGACCGGGAGCGGCTACGAGCAGTACTTC.